Below, 27 T cell receptor beta chains from the same sample are listed, as sequenced in a study of long-term antiretroviral therapy in people with HIV. Running of the v3.0 immunoSEQ assay took place at survey level. Only in-frame clones appear in the TCRdb table, and some are missing; sequencing was by immunoSEQ multiplex PCR. Found here are about 19,000 clones, about 80% of them singletons; the top ten hold roughly 10%. The specimen was unsorted PBMCs, collected 0.2 years after starting antiretroviral therapy. These receptor sequences come from a woman aged 40-49 years with HIV.

The chain couples TRBV7-2 to TRBJ2-2, with a weak D call TRBD2 (6 bases). Germline CDR1 is SGHTA and CDR2 is FQGNSA. Trimming removed 5 bases from V and 3 bases from J, with 16 bases in between. This CDR3 region has 16 residues. CDR3 amino acids: CASSSSPGVYTGELFF. The CDR3 DNA is TGTGCCAGCAGCAGCTCGCCGGGAGTTTACACCGGGGAGCTGTTTTTT.

The V gene is TRBV18, the J gene TRBJ1-4, with unresolved D. Trimming left V 2 bases short and J 8 bases short, with 9 bases between. Germline loops: CDR1 KGHSH, CDR2 LQKENI. CDR3 size: 13 residues. The CDR3 reads CASSPEGREKLFF. CDR3 in DNA: TGTGCCAGCTCACCAGAAGGCCGGGAAAAACTGTTTTTT.

This sequence joins TRBV2 and TRBJ2-7; 7 positions agree with TRBD2. Losses at the gene ends were 0 bases for V and 4 bases for J; bases not matched to a gene: 6. The CDR3 covers 15 residues. The germline V gene encodes CDR1 SNHLY and CDR2 FYNNEI. For the CDR3, the DNA is TGTGCCAGCAGTGAAGCACGGCGGGAGCTTTACGAGCAGTACTTC. This translates into CASSEARRELYEQYF.

The chain has TRBV5-6 and TRBJ1-5; D call uncertain. Trimming took 7 bases from V and 7 from J, leaving 18 bases between them. Germline lookup yields CDR1 SGHDT and CDR2 YYEEEE. The CDR3 is 14 amino acids. The CDR3 DNA reads TGTGCCAGCGCCTCGGGAGGGTCGGGACAGCCCCAGCATTTT. This codes for CASASGGSGQPQHF.

The rearrangement joins TRBV30 to TRBJ1-5; 9 positions agree with TRBD1. Germline CDR1 reads GTSNPN; CDR2 reads SVGIG (reference sequence). With V trimmed by 3 bases and J by 7 bases, 7 bases remained unmatched. The CDR3 runs 14 residues. The CDR3 reads CAWRAQGAGQPQHF. Here the CDR3 DNA reads TGTGCCTGGAGGGCACAGGGGGCAGGGCAGCCCCAGCATTTT.

V gene TRBV5-4 combines with J gene TRBJ2-3; maybe TRBD1 (5 bases). This CDR3 is 13 amino acids long. The germline gives CDR1 SGHNT, CDR2 YYREEE (reference sequence). V dropped 4 bases and J dropped 4 bases, with 10 bases sitting between them. CDR3 residues: CASSHTQADTQYF. In DNA, the CDR3 is TGTGCCAGCAGCCATACACAGGCAGATACGCAGTATTTT. The variable domain in full, completed from reference TRBV5-4 and TRBJ2-3, reads ETGVTQSPTHLIKTRGQQVTLRCSSQSGHNTVSWYQQALGQGPQFIFQYYREEENGRGNFPPRFSGLQFPNYSSELNVNALELDDSALYLCASSHTQADTQYFGPGTRLTVL.

The gene calls are TRBV29-1 and TRBJ1-2; 7 nucleotides line up with TRBD1. CDR1 and CDR2 from the germline V gene are SQVTM and ANQGSEA. The CDR3 length is 15 residues. Germline trimming cut 1 base from V and 4 bases from J; bases unmatched to any gene: 9. The CDR3 loop reads CSVEGGQGGSYGYTF. As DNA, the CDR3 is TGCAGCGTTGAAGGGGGTCAGGGGGGATCCTATGGCTACACCTTC.

J is TRBJ1-4 and V is TRBV27; D not resolved. Trimming removed 3 bases at V and 8 bases at J, with 13 bases between. Germline assignment: CDR1 MNHEY and CDR2 SMNVEV (reference sequence). This CDR3 is 14 amino acids long. CDR3 coding DNA: TGTGCCAGCAGTTTGGGTGGGAAGCCCGAAAAACTGTTTTTT. Residues: CASSLGGKPEKLFF.

This clone has a handful of counts. The junction shows a germline mismatch at one end, possibly a read error. This chain joins TRBV18 and TRBJ2-4, with D perhaps TRBD2 (6 bases). This CDR3 comprises 14 residues. CDR1 and CDR2 (germline): KGHSH, LQKENI. Written as DNA, the CDR3 is TGTGCCAGCTCACCATCAGGAGGGGCGCGGGATCCCCTCTTC. Translating it yields CASSPSGGARDPLF.

CDR3 sequence: CASSLGTGVNTGELFF. In DNA form, the CDR3 reads TGTGCCAGCAGCTTAGGGACAGGGGTTAACACCGGGGAGCTGTTTTTT. The chain carries TRBV7-9 and TRBJ2-2, with 9 nucleotides matching TRBD1. The germline V gene has CDR1 SEHNR and CDR2 FQNEAQ (reference sequence). The CDR3 spans 16 residues. V shed 1 base and J 2 bases; nucleotides not matched to a gene: 2. Based on the CDR3 plus reference TRBV7-9 and TRBJ2-2, the full variable domain is DTGVSQNPRHKITKRGQNVTFRCDPISEHNRLYWYRQTLGQGPEFLTYFQNEAQLEKSRLLSDRFSAERPKGSFSTLEIQRTEQGDSAMYLCASSLGTGVNTGELFFGEGSRLTVL.

The chain carries TRBV14 and TRBJ2-5; 14 bases match TRBD2. This CDR3 region has 15 residues. The trim removed 4 bases at V and 5 bases at J, leaving 3 bases unmatched. The germline V gene encodes CDR1 SGHDN and CDR2 FVKESK. The CDR3 spells CASSRLAGGAETQYF. The DNA for the CDR3 is TGTGCCAGCAGCCGACTAGCGGGGGGGGCCGAGACCCAGTACTTC.

In DNA form, the CDR3 reads TGCGCCAGCAGCTTGGGCCAGCGGGGGCTCCAAGAGACCCAGTACTTC. Encoded protein: CASSLGQRGLQETQYF. The chain has TRBV5-1 and TRBJ2-5, with 8 positions matching TRBD2. This CDR3 region has 16 residues. The V and J ends lost 0 bases and 1 base, in that order; junction bases with no gene match: 5. CDR1 and CDR2 from the germline V gene are SGHRS and YFSETQ. The variable domain in full, with the rest retrieved from reference TRBV5-1 and TRBJ2-5, is KAGVTQTPRYLIKTRGQQVTLSCSPISGHRSVSWYQQTPGQGLQFLFEYFSETQRNKGNFPGRFSGRQFSNSRSEMNVSTLELGDSALYLCASSLGQRGLQETQYFGPGTRLLVL.

The V gene is TRBV5-4, the J gene TRBJ1-5; no clear D gene. The CDR3 is 12 residues long. Germline V gene data show CDR1 as SGHNT and CDR2 as YYREEE (reference sequence). The V and J ends lost 1 base and 5 bases respectively, with 4 bases between them. CDR3 DNA: TGTGCCAGCAGCTTGAACGATCAGCCCCAGCATTTT. Protein sequence: CASSLNDQPQHF.

The chain carries TRBV6-5 and TRBJ2-1; D unresolved. Trimming removed 2 bases at V and 3 bases at J, with 11 bases between. Germline V CDR1 and CDR2: MNHEY, SVGAGI. This CDR3 contains 15 residues. The CDR3 coding sequence is TGTGCCAGCAGTTACGGGCAGACCAGCTACAATGAGCAGTTCTTC. Translating it yields CASSYGQTSYNEQFF.

Turning to this clone: The same CDR3 is also encoded by other DNA sequences in this sample. The chain is built from TRBV7-9 and TRBJ1-1; no reliable D call. Germline assignment: CDR1 SEHNR and CDR2 FQNEAQ (reference sequence). This CDR3 has 12 residues. With 5 bases removed from V and 5 bases from J, the gap between germline ends came to 9 bases. The CDR3 DNA reads as TGTGCCAGCAGCCTCGGGGAGACTGAAGCTTTCTTT. As protein: CASSLGETEAFF. Based on the CDR3 plus reference TRBV7-9 and TRBJ1-1, the full variable domain is DTGVSQNPRHKITKRGQNVTFRCDPISEHNRLYWYRQTLGQGPEFLTYFQNEAQLEKSRLLSDRFSAERPKGSFSTLEIQRTEQGDSAMYLCASSLGETEAFFGQGTRLTVV.

J is TRBJ2-3 and V is TRBV7-2, with a weak D call TRBD2 (7 bases). Trimming shortened V by 4 bases and J by 6 bases, and 14 bases separated the two germline ends. The CDR3 runs 14 residues. Germline values: CDR1 SGHTA, CDR2 FQGNSA. In DNA, the CDR3 is TGTGCCAGCAGCTCGGACGGGGGGCGCGATACGCAGTATTTT. Encoded protein: CASSSDGGRDTQYF.

This CDR3 reads CASSLEVTGTHEQYF. In DNA, the CDR3 is TGTGCCAGCAGCTTGGAGGTCACAGGGACCCACGAGCAGTACTTC. The V and J genes are TRBV5-4 and TRBJ2-7; TRBD1 is a possible D gene (6 bases). The V gene lost 0 bases and the J gene lost 5 bases, with 15 bases spanning the gap. Germline lookup yields CDR1 SGHNT and CDR2 YYREEE (reference sequence). This CDR3 comprises 15 residues.

The J gene is TRBJ2-5, the V gene TRBV6-6, with D possibly TRBD1 on 5 matching bases. The CDR3 loop spans 12 amino acids. V lost 7 bases and J 4 bases, leaving 10 bases between the germline ends. CDR1 and CDR2 (germline): MNHNY, SVGAGI (reference sequence). CDR3 protein: CASKGWSETQYF. CDR3 in DNA: TGTGCCAGCAAGGGGTGGTCAGAGACCCAGTACTTC.

The chain is built from TRBV5-6 and TRBJ2-3; D is unresolved. Germline CDR1 is SGHDT and CDR2 is YYEEEE. This CDR3 has 14 amino acids. With 4 bases removed from V and 0 bases from J, the gap between germline ends came to 9 bases. CDR3 DNA: TGTGCCAGCAGCGCCAAGAGTAGCACAGATACGCAGTATTTT. Its protein is CASSAKSSTDTQYF.

V is TRBV2 and J is TRBJ1-5; 8 bases agree with TRBD1. The germline CDR1 and CDR2 sequences are SNHLY and FYNNEI. This CDR3 is built from 15 residues. Trimming removed 6 bases from V and 4 bases from J; junction bases left unmatched: 8. CDR3 sequence reads: CASSPDRGWNQPQHF. For the CDR3, the DNA is TGTGCCAGCAGCCCAGACAGGGGTTGGAATCAGCCCCAGCATTTT.

The gene calls are TRBV27 and TRBJ2-7, with 8 bases that match TRBD1. Germline V gene sequence: CDR1 MNHEY, CDR2 SMNVEV (reference sequence). V lost 3 bases, J lost 3 bases, and 4 bases stayed unmatched. This CDR3 region has 14 residues. The DNA of the CDR3 is TGTGCCAGCAGTTTCGGGACAGGAGGCTACGAGCAGTACTTC. This translates into CASSFGTGGYEQYF.

As concerns this clone: Germline is not matched at one junction end, which may reflect a read error. The chain employs TRBV5-1 and TRBJ2-1; the D is unclear. The germline CDR1 and CDR2 sequences are SGHRS and YFSETQ. The CDR3 length is 13 residues. The CDR3, as DNA: TGCGCCAGCAGCTTGTTGGGAAACAATCAGCAGTTCTTC. As protein: CASSLLGNNQQFF. The full variable domain, in which reference TRBV5-1 and TRBJ2-1 provide the parts outside the CDR3, is KAGVTQTPRYLIKTRGQQVTLSCSPISGHRSVSWYQQTPGQGLQFLFEYFSETQRNKGNFPGRFSGRQFSNSRSEMNVSTLELGDSALYLCASSLLGNNQQFFGPGTRLTVL.

This clone was picked up one time. This chain joins TRBV30 and TRBJ2-1, with TRBD2 matching 10 bases. The CDR3 length is 15 residues. CDR1 is GTSNPN, CDR2 SVGIG, per germline (reference sequence). J lost 8 bases, V lost 4 bases, and 11 bases had no gene match. DNA of the CDR3: TGTGCCTGGATGCCTAGCGGGAGTTTTTTCGATGAGCAGTTCTTC. This translates into CAWMPSGSFFDEQFF.

This clone was detected once. V is TRBV7-2 and J is TRBJ1-1; 9 nucleotides line up with TRBD1. Per germline, CDR1 SGHTA and CDR2 FQGNSA. Trimming removed 5 bases from V and 5 bases from J; junction bases left unmatched: 9. The CDR3 has 15 amino acids. The CDR3 loop reads CASSVTGGLRTEAFF. The DNA for the CDR3 is TGTGCCAGCAGCGTAACAGGGGGCTTACGAACTGAAGCTTTCTTT. The whole variable domain, filled in from reference TRBV7-2 and TRBJ1-1, reads GAGVSQSPSNKVTEKGKDVELRCDPISGHTALYWYRQSLGQGLEFLIYFQGNSAPDKSGLPSDRFSAERTGGSVSTLTIQRTQQEDSAVYLCASSVTGGLRTEAFFGQGTRLTVV.

The chain recombines TRBV7-2 with TRBJ2-2; 9 bases agree with TRBD2. The J segment lost 4 bases and the V segment lost 5 bases, leaving 5 bases of the junction unmatched. Germline CDR1 and CDR2: SGHTA and FQGNSA. The CDR3 covers 15 residues. CDR3 sequence: CASSGLAGATGELFF. The CDR3 DNA sequence: TGTGCCAGCAGCGGGTTAGCGGGAGCCACCGGGGAGCTGTTTTTT.

The V and J genes are TRBV5-4 and TRBJ2-1; TRBD2 agrees at 10 bases. Germline V gene lookup returns CDR1 SGHNT and CDR2 YYREEE (reference sequence). The CDR3 totals 14 residues. J lost 7 bases, V lost 2 bases, and 3 bases had no gene match. The CDR3 DNA is TGTGCCAGCAGCTTAGCGGGAGGGCCGAATGAGCAGTTCTTC. As protein: CASSLAGGPNEQFF.

This chain uses TRBV10-3 with TRBJ2-1, with a possible D match to TRBD2 (5 bases). CDR1 ENHRY and CDR2 SYGVKD come from the germline V gene. The CDR3 has 13 residues. V lost 6 bases and J lost 4, with 10 bases in between. DNA for the CDR3: TGTGCCATCAGGAGCGGCACGTACAATGAGCAGTTCTTC. Protein sequence: CAIRSGTYNEQFF.